The sequence of this T cell receptor (beta chain) was determined in a study of blood T cell repertoires in COVID-19. Overall study: From the United States, Italy and Spain came samples of acute and convalescent COVID-19. The analysed material was cDNA or gDNA that came from T cells, B-cell-depleted T cells, or PBMCs.

Authors' analysis steps: From reference gene primer amplification, estimates of nucleated cell counts were derived. Clones were read by immunoSEQ multiplex PCR, and TCRdb kept only the in-frame ones, dropping some. The DNA was the basis for D and trimming; V, J and clone size are from that table. This repertoire shows hundreds of thousands of clones, 88% found once; its top ten account for 0.7%. The sequencing input was peripheral blood. This receptor was identified in a human donor in a cohort sampled during active COVID-19.

CDR3 region: CASSHSGTGAAANYGYTF. The CDR3, as DNA: TGTGCCAGCAGCCATTCCGGGACAGGGGCGGCAGCTAACTATGGCTACACCTTC. The chain joins TRBV7-6 to TRBJ1-2; 10 nucleotides align to TRBD1. The CDR3 sequence is 18 residues long. Per germline, CDR1 SGHVS and CDR2 FNYEAQ. Losses at the gene ends were 5 bases for V and 0 bases for J; bases not matched to a gene: 12.